The 10 T cell receptor beta chains reported below all come from one sample, sequenced in a study of blood T cell repertoires in COVID-19. The repertoire was sequenced with immunoSEQ multiplex PCR; TCRdb's copy has only in-frame clones and lacks some. There are 250,000 to 350,000 clones in the sample; 70% to 90% occur only once, and around 12% lies in the top ten. The sample consisted of peripheral blood. All receptors derive from a woman aged 70-85 years with COVID-19, enrolled during active disease.

The chain uses TRBV7-9 and TRBJ1-6; D perhaps matches TRBD1 (6 bases). V was trimmed by 4 bases and J by 8 bases, leaving 18 bases between them. CDR1 is SEHNR and CDR2 is FQNEAQ in the germline V gene (reference sequence). This CDR3 has 16 amino acids. This CDR3 reads CASSSLRGNLYSPLHF. In DNA form, the CDR3 reads TGTGCCAGCAGCTCGCTCAGGGGTAATTTATATTCACCCCTCCACTTT.

A word on this clone: At one boundary the junction diverges from the germline segment, which might be a read error. The chain combines TRBV12-3 or TRBV12-4 with TRBJ2-7; the D gene is possibly TRBD1 (7 bases). This CDR3 has 11 amino acids. The CDR3 DNA is TGTGCCAGCACCTCAGGAGGGGACAGAAGCTTC. Its translation is CASTSGGDRSF.

This chain joins TRBV12-3 or TRBV12-4 and TRBJ1-1; TRBD1 matches 7 bases. This CDR3 is built from 13 residues. Trimming removed 9 bases from V and 4 bases from J; junction bases left unmatched: 8. The CDR3 DNA is TGTGCCAGTATGGGACAGTTCTTCACTGAAGCTTTCTTT. It translates to CASMGQFFTEAFF.

The CDR3 loop is CSARSPPYEQYF. The DNA for the CDR3 is TGCAGCGCCCGGAGCCCCCCCTACGAGCAGTACTTC. V and J are TRBV29-1 and TRBJ2-7; D call uncertain. Deletions cut 7 bases from V and 2 bases from J, with 12 bases between. This CDR3 is built from 12 residues. The V gene's germline CDR1 is SQVTM and CDR2 ANQGSEA.

The chain couples TRBV30 to TRBJ2-7; 8 bases are shared with TRBD1. The V and J ends lost 2 bases and 1 base, in that order; junction bases with no gene match: 4. The V gene's germline CDR1 is GTSNPN and CDR2 SVGIG (reference sequence). CDR3 size: 14 residues. The CDR3 DNA sequence: TGTGCCTGGAGTTTGGACAGGGTGTCCTACGAGCAGTACTTC. Amino acid sequence: CAWSLDRVSYEQYF. Looking up the rest from reference TRBV30 and TRBJ2-7 gives the full variable domain: SQTIHQWPATLVQPVGSPLSLECTVEGTSNPNLYWYRQAAGRGLQLLFYSVGIGQISSEVPQNLSASRPQDRQFILSSKKLLLSDSGFYLCAWSLDRVSYEQYFGPGTRLTVT.

In this sample, this clone turned up a few times. CDR3: CASSSRDTGTIYF. The DNA for the CDR3 is TGTGCCAGCAGTTCACGGGACACAGGCACCATATATTTT. The chain combines TRBV12-3 or TRBV12-4 with TRBJ1-3; D may be TRBD1 (6 bases). The CDR3 is made up of 13 amino acids. Trimming left V 4 bases short and J 9 bases short, with 13 bases between.

The chain joins TRBV10-3 to TRBJ1-2; a weak D match, TRBD1 (5 bases). Trimming removed 3 bases from V and 0 bases from J, with 11 bases in between. Germline V CDR1 and CDR2: ENHRY, SYGVKD. The CDR3 sequence is 15 residues long. CDR3 region: CAISDGGTANYGYTF. Here the CDR3 DNA reads TGTGCCATCAGTGATGGTGGGACTGCTAACTATGGCTACACCTTC.

V and J are TRBV7-8 and TRBJ1-1; no clear D. V dropped 4 bases and J dropped 1 base, with 7 bases sitting between them. Germline CDR1 SGHVS, CDR2 FQNEAQ. The CDR3 is made up of 13 amino acids. The CDR3 here is CASSYTRNTEAFF. The CDR3 DNA reads as TGTGCCAGCAGCTATACTCGGAACACTGAAGCTTTCTTT.

The chain employs TRBV13 and TRBJ2-7, with 7 bases matching TRBD2. Germline trimming cut 3 bases from V and 8 bases from J; bases unmatched to any gene: 13. Germline loops: CDR1 PRHDT, CDR2 FYEKMQ (reference sequence). This CDR3 has 15 residues. CDR3 nucleotide sequence: TGTGCCAGCAGCTTTAGGGCGGGGGATACACGCAAGCAGTACTTC. Protein sequence: CASSFRAGDTRKQYF.

CDR3: CASSYPTGGNQPQHF. The CDR3 nucleotides are TGTGCCAGCAGTTACCCTACAGGGGGCAATCAGCCCCAGCATTTT. J is TRBJ1-5 and V is TRBV6-6; TRBD1 matches at 7 bases. CDR3 length: 15 amino acids. The J segment lost 2 bases and the V segment lost 2 bases, leaving 3 bases of the junction unmatched. The germline gives CDR1 MNHNY, CDR2 SVGAGI (reference sequence).